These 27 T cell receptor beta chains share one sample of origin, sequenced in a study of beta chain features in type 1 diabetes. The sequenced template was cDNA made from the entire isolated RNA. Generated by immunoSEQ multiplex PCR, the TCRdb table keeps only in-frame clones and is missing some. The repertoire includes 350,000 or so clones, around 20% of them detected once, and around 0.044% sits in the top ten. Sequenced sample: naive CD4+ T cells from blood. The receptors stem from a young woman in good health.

As DNA, the CDR3 is TGTGCCAGCAGTCGTATTAAACAGAGTAACTATGGCTACACCTTC. Translation: CASSRIKQSNYGYTF. The chain links TRBV6-6 to TRBJ1-2, with D unresolved. Germline V gene data show CDR1 as MNHNY and CDR2 as SVGAGI (reference sequence). Trimming took 5 bases from V and 1 from J, leaving 14 bases between them. The CDR3 loop spans 15 amino acids.

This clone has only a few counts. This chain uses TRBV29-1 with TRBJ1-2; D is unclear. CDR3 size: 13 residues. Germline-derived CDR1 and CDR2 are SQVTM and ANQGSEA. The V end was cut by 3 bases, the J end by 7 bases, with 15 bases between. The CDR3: CSVDKGGEGGYTF. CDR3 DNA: TGCAGCGTTGACAAGGGAGGTGAGGGTGGCTACACCTTC.

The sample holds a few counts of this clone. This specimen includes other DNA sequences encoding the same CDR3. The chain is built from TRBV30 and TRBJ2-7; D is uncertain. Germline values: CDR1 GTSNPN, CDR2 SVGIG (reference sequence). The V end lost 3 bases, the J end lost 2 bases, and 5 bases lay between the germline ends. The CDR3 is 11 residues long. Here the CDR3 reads CAWSLAYEQYF. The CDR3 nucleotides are TGTGCCTGGAGCCTAGCCTACGAGCAGTACTTC. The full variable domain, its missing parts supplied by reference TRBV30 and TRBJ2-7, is SQTIHQWPATLVQPVGSPLSLECTVEGTSNPNLYWYRQAAGRGLQLLFYSVGIGQISSEVPQNLSASRPQDRQFILSSKKLLLSDSGFYLCAWSLAYEQYFGPGTRLTVT.

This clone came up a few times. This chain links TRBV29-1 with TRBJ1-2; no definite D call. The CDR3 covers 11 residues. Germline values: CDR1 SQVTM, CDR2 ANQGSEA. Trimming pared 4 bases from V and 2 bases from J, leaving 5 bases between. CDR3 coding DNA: TGCAGCGTTGGTTCGAACTATGGCTACACCTTC. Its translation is CSVGSNYGYTF.

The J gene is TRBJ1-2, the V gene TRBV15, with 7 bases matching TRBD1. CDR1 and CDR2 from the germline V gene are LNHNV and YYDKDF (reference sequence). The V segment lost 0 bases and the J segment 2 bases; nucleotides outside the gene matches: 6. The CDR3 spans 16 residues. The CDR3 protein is CATSRDRDRENYGYTF. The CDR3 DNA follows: TGTGCCACCAGCAGAGATCGTGACAGGGAAAACTATGGCTACACCTTC.

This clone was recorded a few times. The CDR3 sequence is CAWSLGRVGTEAFF. CDR3 nucleotide sequence: TGTGCCTGGAGTCTTGGCAGGGTAGGGACTGAAGCTTTCTTT. The rearrangement uses TRBV30 and TRBJ1-1, with D perhaps TRBD1 (5 bases). The CDR3 has 14 amino acids. Germline CDR1 is GTSNPN and CDR2 is SVGIG (reference sequence). V shed 2 bases and J shed 5 bases, with 15 bases lying between them.

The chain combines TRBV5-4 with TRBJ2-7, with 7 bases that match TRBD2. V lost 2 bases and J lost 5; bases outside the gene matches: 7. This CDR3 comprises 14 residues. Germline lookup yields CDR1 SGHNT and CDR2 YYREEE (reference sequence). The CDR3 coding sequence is TGTGCCAGCAGCTTCGCTGGTGGGAGGGACGAGCAGTACTTC. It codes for CASSFAGGRDEQYF.

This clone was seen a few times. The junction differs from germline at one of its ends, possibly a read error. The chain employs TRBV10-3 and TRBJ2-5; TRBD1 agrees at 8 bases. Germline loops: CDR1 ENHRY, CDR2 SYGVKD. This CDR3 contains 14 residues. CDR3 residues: CASSYSRQGETQYF. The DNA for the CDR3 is TGTGCCAGCAGTTACTCCAGACAGGGGGAGACCCAGTACTTC.

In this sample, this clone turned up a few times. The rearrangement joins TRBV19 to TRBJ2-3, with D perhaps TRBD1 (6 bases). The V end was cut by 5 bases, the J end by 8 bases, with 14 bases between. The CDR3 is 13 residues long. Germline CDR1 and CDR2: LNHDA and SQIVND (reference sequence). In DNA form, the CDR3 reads TGTGCCAGTAGTGGCAGGGGTTCCAGTACGCAGTATTTT. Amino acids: CASSGRGSSTQYF.

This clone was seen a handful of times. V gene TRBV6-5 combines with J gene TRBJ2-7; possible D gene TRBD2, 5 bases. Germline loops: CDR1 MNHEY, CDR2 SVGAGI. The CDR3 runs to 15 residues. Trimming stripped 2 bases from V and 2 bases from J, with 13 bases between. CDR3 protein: CASSYLIGKTYEQYF. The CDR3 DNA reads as TGTGCCAGCAGTTACCTGATCGGGAAGACCTACGAGCAGTACTTC.

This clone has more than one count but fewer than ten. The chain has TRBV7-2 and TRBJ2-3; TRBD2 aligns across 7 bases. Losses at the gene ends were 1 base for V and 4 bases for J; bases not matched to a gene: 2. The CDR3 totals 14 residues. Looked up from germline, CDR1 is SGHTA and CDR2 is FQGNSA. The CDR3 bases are TGTGCCAGCAGCTTAGAGGGGAGGGCAGATACGCAGTATTTT. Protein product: CASSLEGRADTQYF.

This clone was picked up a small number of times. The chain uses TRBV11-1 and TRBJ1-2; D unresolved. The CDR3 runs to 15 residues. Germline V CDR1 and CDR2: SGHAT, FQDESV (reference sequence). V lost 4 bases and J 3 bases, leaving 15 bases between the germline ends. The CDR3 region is CASSSPNLGDYGYTF. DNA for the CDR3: TGTGCCAGCAGCTCCCCTAACCTCGGAGACTATGGCTACACCTTC.

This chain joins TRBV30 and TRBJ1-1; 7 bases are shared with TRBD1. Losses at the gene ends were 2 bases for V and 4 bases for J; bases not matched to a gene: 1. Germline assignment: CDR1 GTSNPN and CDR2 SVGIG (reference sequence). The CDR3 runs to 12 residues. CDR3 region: CAWSRGRTEAFF. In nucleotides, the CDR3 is TGTGCCTGGAGTAGGGGGCGCACTGAAGCTTTCTTT.

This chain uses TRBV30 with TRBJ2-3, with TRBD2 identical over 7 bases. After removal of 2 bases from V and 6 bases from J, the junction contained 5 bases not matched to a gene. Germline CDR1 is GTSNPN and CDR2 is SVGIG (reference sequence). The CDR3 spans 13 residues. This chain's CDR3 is CAWSRGEKDTQYF. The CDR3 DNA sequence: TGTGCCTGGAGTCGGGGGGAAAAGGATACGCAGTATTTT.

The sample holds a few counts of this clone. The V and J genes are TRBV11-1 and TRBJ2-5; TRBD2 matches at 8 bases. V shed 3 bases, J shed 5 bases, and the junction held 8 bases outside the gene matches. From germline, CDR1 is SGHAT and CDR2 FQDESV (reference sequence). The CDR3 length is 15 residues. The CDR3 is CASSFGGALEETQYF. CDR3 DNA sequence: TGTGCCAGCAGCTTCGGGGGGGCCTTGGAGGAGACCCAGTACTTC.

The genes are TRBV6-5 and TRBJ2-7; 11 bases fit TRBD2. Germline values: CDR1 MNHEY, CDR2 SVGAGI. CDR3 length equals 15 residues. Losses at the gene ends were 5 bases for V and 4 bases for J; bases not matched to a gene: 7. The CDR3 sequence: CASSPGTSGRYEQYF. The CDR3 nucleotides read TGTGCCAGCAGTCCTGGGACTAGCGGTCGGTACGAGCAGTACTTC.

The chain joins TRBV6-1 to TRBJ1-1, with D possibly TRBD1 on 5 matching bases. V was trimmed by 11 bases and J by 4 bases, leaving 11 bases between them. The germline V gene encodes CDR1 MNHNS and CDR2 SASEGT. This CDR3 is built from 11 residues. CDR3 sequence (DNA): TGTGCCGGAAGGGGAGGCACTGAAGCTTTCTTT. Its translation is CAGRGGTEAFF.

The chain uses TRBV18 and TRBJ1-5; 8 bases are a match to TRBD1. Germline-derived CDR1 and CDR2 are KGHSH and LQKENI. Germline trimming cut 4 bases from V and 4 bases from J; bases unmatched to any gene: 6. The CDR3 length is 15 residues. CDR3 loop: CASSLPGTGNQPQHF. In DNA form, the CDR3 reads TGTGCCAGCTCACTTCCCGGGACAGGAAATCAGCCCCAGCATTTT.

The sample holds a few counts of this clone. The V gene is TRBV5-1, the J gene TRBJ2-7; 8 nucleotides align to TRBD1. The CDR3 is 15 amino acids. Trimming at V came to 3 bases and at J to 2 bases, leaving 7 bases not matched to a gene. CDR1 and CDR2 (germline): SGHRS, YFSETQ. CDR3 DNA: TGCGCCAGCAGCTCCCGGACAGGGAGTACCTACGAGCAGTACTTC. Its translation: CASSSRTGSTYEQYF.

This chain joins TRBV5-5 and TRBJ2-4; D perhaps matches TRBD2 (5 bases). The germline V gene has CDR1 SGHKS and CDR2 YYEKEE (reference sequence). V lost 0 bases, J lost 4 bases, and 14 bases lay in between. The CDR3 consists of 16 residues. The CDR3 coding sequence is TGTGCCAGCAGCTTGGAATCAGCGGAAGCGAAAAACATTCAGTACTTC. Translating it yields CASSLESAEAKNIQYF.

CDR3 nucleotides: TGTGCCTGGAGAGCGACAGGCCCTGGCTACACCTTC. It yields the protein CAWRATGPGYTF. This chain joins TRBV30 and TRBJ1-2; a possible D gene is TRBD1 (6 bases). This CDR3 has 12 amino acids. Germline CDR1 is GTSNPN and CDR2 is SVGIG (reference sequence). V was trimmed by 3 bases and J by 7 bases, leaving 12 bases between them.

The CDR3 nucleotides read TGTGCCTGGAGTGTACGGACTAGCGGGCCTAGGGTCTCCTACAATGAGCAGTTCTTC. Its translation is CAWSVRTSGPRVSYNEQFF. The chain links TRBV30 to TRBJ2-1, with TRBD2 matching 11 bases. The germline V gene encodes CDR1 GTSNPN and CDR2 SVGIG (reference sequence). The CDR3 is 19 residues long. The V segment lost 0 bases and the J segment 0 bases; nucleotides outside the gene matches: 10.

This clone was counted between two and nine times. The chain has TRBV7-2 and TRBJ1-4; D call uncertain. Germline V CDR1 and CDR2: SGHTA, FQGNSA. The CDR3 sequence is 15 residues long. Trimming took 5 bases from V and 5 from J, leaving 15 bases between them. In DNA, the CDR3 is TGTGCCAGCAGCCCGGGAGGTGGACCGAATGAAAAACTGTTTTTT. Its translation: CASSPGGGPNEKLFF.

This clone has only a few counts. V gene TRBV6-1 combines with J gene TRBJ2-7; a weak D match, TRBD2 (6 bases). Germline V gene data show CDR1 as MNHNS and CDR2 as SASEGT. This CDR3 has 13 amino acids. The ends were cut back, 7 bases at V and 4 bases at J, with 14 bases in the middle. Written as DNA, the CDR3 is TGTGCCAGCAAGGAGGTAGGGAGGTACGAGCAGTACTTC. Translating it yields CASKEVGRYEQYF.

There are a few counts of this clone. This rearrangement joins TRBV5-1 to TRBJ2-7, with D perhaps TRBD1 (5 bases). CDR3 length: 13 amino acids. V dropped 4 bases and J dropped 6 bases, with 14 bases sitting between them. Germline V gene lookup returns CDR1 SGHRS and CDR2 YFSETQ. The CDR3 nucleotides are TGCGCCAGCAGCCAGGGAACGTTGGGCGAGCAGTACTTC. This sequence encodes CASSQGTLGEQYF.

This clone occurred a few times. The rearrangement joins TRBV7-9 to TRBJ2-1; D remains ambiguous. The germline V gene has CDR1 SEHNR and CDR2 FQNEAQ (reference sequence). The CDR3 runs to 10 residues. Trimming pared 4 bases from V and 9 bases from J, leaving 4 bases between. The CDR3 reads CASSSVEQFF. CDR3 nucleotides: TGTGCCAGCAGCTCGGTTGAGCAGTTCTTC.

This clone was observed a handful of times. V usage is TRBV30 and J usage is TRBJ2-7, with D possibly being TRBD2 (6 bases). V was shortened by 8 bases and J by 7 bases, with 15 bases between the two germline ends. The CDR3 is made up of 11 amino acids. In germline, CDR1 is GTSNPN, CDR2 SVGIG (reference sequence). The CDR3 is CALFMGGEQYF. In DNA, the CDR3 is TGTGCCCTCTTTATGGGGGGAGAGCAGTACTTC.